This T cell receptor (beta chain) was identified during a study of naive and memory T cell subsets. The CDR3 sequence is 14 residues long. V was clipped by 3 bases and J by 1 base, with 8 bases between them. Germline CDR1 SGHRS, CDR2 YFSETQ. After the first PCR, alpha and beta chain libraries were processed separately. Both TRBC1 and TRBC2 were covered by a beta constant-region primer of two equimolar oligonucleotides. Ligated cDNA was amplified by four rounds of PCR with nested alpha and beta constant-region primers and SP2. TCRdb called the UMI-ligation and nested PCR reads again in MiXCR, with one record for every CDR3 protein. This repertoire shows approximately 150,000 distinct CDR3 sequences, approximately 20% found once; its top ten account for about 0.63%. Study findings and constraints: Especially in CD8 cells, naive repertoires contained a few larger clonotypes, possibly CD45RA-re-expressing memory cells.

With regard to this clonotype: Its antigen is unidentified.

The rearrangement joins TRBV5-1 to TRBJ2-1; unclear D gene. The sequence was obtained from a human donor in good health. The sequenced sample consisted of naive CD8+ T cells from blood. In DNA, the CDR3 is TGCGCCAGCAGCTGGAAGGGATCCTACAATGAGCAGTTCTTC. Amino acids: CASSWKGSYNEQFF. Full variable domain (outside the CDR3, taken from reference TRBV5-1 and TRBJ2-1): KAGVTQTPRYLIKTRGQQVTLSCSPISGHRSVSWYQQTPGQGLQFLFEYFSETQRNKGNFPGRFSGRQFSNSRSEMNVSTLELGDSALYLCASSWKGSYNEQFFGPGTRLTVL.